A selection of T cell receptor beta chains follows, all from one sample in a study of control samples from healthy donors and cancer patients. The assay was immunoSEQ multiplex PCR, and TCRdb's table has in-frame clones only and misses some. The profile shows approximately 230,000 clones, roughly 82% of them singletons. The sequencing sample was made of PBMCs. The receptors were gathered from a woman aged 60-75 years with lung cancer. CDR3s include the opening cysteine and the closing phenylalanine or tryptophan. A D gene is named only where the DNA matches it firmly. Clone size is not always given. Where it is, it says once, few, many or a class for expanded clones.

len	v_gene	j_gene	abundance	d_gene	CDR3nt	CDR3aa
16	TRBV19	TRBJ1-1	once	.	TGTGCCAGTAGTCCCCGGCGGCGACAGGTGAACACTGAAGCTTTCTTT	CASSPRRRQVNTEAFF
15	TRBV9	TRBJ1-5	.	.	TGTGCCAGCAGCGTAACGGGAGGGGAGTATCAGCCCCAGCATTTT	CASSVTGGEYQPQHF
14	TRBV5-4	TRBJ2-1	.	TRBD1	TGTGCCAGCAGCACGCGACAGGGTGGGGATGAGCAGTTCTTC	CASSTRQGGDEQFF
16	TRBV19	TRBJ1-1	once	.	TGTGCCAGTACCCCCCCGCGGGGCAGGGCGTTCACTGAAGCTTTCTTT	CASTPPRGRAFTEAFF
14	TRBV11-2	TRBJ1-2	.	.	TGTGCCAGCAGCCCCCAGGGGACCCACTATGGCTACACCTTC	CASSPQGTHYGYTF
15	TRBV19	TRBJ1-1	.	.	TGTGCCAGTAGTACGTCGGACAGCGGGAACACTGAAGCTTTCTTT	CASSTSDSGNTEAFF
12	TRBV10-3	TRBJ2-3	.	.	TGTGCCATCAGTACAGACAGGAGCCTACAGTATTTT	CAISTDRSLQYF
14	TRBV7-2	TRBJ2-5	.	.	TGTGCCAGCAGCTTAGGGCAGGCTCAGGGGACCCAGTACTTC	CASSLGQAQGTQYF
13	TRBV7-9	TRBJ1-4	.	TRBD1	TGTGCCATCGAGACAGGGCTGGTTGAAAAACTGTTTTTT	CAIETGLVEKLFF
15	TRBV5-1	TRBJ2-3	.	.	TGCGCCAGCAGCTTGAGACAGTGGGATGCAGATACGCAGTATTTT	CASSLRQWDADTQYF
16	TRBV4-1	TRBJ1-5	.	.	TGCGCCAGCAGCCAAGATCGTAGCAGTAGCAATCAGCCCCAGCATTTT	CASSQDRSSSNQPQHF
14	TRBV10-3	TRBJ2-7	.	TRBD1	TGTGCCATCAGTGAGGACAGGGGACGGTACGAGCAGTACTTC	CAISEDRGRYEQYF
15	TRBV5-4	TRBJ1-1	.	.	TGTGCCAGCAGCTTAGCTGAGGGGGGAAGAACTGAAGCTTTCTTT	CASSLAEGGRTEAFF